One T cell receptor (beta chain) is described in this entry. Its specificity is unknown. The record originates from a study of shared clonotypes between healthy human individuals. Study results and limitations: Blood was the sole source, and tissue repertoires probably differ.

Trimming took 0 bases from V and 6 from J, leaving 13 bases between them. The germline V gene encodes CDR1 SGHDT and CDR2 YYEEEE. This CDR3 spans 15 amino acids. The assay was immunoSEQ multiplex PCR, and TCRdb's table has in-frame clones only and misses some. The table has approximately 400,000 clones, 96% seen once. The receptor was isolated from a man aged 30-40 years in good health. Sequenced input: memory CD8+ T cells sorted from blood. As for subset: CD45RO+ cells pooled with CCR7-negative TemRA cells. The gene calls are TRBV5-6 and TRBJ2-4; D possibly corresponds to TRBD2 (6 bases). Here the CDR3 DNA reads TGTGCCAGCAGCTTGGGTGGGACTCGCCGAAACATTCAGTACTTC. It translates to CASSLGGTRRNIQYF.